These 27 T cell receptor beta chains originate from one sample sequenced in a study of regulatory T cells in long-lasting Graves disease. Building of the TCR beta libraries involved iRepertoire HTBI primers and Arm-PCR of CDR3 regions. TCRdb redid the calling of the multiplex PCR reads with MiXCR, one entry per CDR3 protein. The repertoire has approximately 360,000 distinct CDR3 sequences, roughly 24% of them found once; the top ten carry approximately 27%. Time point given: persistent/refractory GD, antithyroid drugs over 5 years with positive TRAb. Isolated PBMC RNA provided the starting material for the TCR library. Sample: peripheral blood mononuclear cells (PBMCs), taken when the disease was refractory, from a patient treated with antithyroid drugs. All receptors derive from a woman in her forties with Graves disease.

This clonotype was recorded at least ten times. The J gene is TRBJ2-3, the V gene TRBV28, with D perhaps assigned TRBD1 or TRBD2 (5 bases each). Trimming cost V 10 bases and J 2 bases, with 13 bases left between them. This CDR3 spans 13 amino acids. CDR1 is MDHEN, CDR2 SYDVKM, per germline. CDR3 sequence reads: CATGPTDTDTQYF. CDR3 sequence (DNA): TGTGCCACGGGGCCAACCGACACAGATACGCAGTATTTT.

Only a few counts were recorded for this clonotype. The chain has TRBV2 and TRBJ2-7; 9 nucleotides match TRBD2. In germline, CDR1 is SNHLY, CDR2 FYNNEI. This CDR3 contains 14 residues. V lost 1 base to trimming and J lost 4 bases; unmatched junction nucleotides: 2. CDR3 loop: CASSEGTSVYEQYF. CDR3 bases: TGTGCCAGCAGTGAAGGGACTAGCGTATACGAGCAGTACTTC.

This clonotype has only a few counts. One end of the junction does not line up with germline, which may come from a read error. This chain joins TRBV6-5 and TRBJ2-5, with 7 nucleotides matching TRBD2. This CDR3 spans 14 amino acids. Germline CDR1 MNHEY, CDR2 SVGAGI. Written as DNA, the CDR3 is TGTGCCAGCAGTGACTCGGGAGGTTGGGAGACCCAGTACTTC. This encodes CASSDSGGWETQYF.

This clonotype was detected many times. CDR3 amino acids: CASSYPPFWTEYGYTF. The CDR3 DNA sequence: TGTGCCAGCAGTTACCCTCCTTTCTGGACAGAATATGGCTACACCTTC. J is TRBJ1-2 and V is TRBV6-2 or TRBV6-3; tentatively, D is TRBD1 (6 bases). Trimming removed 2 bases at V and 5 bases at J, with 18 bases between. Per germline, CDR1 MNHEY and CDR2 SVGEGT. The CDR3 has 16 residues.

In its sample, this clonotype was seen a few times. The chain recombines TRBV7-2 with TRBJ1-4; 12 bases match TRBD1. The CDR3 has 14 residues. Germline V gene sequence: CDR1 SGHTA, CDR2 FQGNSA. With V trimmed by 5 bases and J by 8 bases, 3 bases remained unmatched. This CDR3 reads CASSLGQGAEKLFF. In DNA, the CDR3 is TGTGCCAGCAGCCTGGGACAGGGGGCGGAAAAACTGTTTTTT.

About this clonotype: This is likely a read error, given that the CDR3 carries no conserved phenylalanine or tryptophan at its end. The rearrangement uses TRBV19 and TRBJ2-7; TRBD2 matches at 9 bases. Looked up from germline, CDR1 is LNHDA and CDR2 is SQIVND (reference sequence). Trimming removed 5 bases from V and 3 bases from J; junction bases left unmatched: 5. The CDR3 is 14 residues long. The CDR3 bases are TGTGCCAGTAGTGTGCTACTAGCGGGCTACGAGCAGTACCTC. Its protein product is CASSVLLAGYEQYL.

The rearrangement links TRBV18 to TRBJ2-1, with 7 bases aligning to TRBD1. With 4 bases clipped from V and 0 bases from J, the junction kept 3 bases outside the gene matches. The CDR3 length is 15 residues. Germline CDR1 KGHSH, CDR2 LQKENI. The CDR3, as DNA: TGTGCCAGCTCACGCCGGGACAGCTCCTACAATGAGCAGTTCTTC. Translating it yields CASSRRDSSYNEQFF.

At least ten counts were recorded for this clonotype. CDR3 bases: TGTGCCAGCAGTGCTAGCGGGAGGAGCCGGGAGACCCAGTACTTC. It specifies CASSASGRSRETQYF. The chain recombines TRBV28 with TRBJ2-5, with TRBD2 matching over 11 bases. The CDR3 contains 15 residues. The J segment lost 5 bases and the V segment lost 5 bases, leaving 7 bases of the junction unmatched. The V gene's germline CDR1 is MDHEN and CDR2 SYDVKM.

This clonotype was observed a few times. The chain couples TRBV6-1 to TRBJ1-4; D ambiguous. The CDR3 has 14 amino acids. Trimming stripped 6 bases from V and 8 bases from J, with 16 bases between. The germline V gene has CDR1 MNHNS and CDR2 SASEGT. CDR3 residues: CASRAGSRHEKLFF. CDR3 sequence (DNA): TGTGCCAGCAGGGCGGGCTCGCGTCACGAAAAACTGTTTTTT.

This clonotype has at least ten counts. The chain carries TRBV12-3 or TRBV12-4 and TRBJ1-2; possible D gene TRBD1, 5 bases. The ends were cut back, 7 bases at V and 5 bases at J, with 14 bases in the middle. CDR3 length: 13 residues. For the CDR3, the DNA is TGTGCCAGCACCCCGGGGCTGTATTATGGCTACACCTTC. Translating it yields CASTPGLYYGYTF.

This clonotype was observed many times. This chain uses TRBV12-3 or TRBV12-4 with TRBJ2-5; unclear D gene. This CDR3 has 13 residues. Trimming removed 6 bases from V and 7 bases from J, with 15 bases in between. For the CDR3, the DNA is TGTGCCAGCAGCCGAGTGGCGCTAGGGACCCAGTACTTC. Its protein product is CASSRVALGTQYF.

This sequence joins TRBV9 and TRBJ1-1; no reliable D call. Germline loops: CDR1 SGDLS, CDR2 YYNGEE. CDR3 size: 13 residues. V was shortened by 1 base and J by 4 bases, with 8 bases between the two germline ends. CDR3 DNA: TGTGCCAGCAGCGTAAGGCAATTCACTGAAGCTTTCTTT. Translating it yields CASSVRQFTEAFF.

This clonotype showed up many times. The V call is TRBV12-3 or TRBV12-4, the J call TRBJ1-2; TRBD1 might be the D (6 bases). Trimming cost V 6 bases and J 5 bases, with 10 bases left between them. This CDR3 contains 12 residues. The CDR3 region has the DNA TGTGCCAGCAGCGGGACAATTTATGGCTACACCTTC. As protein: CASSGTIYGYTF.

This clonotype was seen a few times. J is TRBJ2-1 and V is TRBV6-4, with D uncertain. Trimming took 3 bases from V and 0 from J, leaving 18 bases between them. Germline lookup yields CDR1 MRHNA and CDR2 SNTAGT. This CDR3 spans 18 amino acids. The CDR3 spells CASSETILGKSSYNEQFF. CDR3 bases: TGTGCCAGCAGTGAGACGATTTTAGGGAAGAGCTCCTACAATGAGCAGTTCTTC.

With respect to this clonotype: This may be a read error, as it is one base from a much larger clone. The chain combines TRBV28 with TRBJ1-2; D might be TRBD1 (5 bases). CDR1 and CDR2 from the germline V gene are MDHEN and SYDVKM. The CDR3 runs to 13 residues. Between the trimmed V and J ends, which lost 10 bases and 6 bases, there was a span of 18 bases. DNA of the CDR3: TGTGCCACTTCAGCCGCAGGGTCTGATGGCTACACCTTC. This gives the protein CATSAAGSDGYTF.

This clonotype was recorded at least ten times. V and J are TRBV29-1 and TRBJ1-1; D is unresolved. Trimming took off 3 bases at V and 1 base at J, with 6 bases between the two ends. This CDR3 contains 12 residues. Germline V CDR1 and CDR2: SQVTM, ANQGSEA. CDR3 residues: CSVERANTEAFF. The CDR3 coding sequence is TGCAGCGTTGAGAGGGCGAACACTGAAGCTTTCTTT.

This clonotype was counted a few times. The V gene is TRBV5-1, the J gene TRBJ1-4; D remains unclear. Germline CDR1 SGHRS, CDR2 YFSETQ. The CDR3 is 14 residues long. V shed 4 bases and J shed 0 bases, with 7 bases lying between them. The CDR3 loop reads CASSISATNEKLFF. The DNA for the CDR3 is TGCGCCAGCAGCATTTCGGCAACTAATGAAAAACTGTTTTTT.

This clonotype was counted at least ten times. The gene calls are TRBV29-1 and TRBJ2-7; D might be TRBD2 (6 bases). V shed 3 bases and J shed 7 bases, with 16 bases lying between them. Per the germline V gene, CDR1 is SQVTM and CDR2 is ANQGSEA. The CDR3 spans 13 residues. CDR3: CSVEGGPSREQYF. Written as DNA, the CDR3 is TGCAGCGTTGAGGGGGGTCCCTCGAGAGAGCAGTACTTC.

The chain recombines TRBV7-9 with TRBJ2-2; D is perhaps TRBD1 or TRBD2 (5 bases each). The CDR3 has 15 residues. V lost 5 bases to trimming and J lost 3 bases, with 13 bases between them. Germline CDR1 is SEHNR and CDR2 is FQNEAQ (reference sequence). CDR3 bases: TGTGCCAGCAGCCTGGGACGGATCGACACCGGGGAGCTGTTTTTT. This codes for CASSLGRIDTGELFF. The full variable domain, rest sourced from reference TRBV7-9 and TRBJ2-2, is DTGVSQNPRHKITKRGQNVTFRCDPISEHNRLYWYRQTLGQGPEFLTYFQNEAQLEKSRLLSDRFSAERPKGSFSTLEIQRTEQGDSAMYLCASSLGRIDTGELFFGEGSRLTVL.

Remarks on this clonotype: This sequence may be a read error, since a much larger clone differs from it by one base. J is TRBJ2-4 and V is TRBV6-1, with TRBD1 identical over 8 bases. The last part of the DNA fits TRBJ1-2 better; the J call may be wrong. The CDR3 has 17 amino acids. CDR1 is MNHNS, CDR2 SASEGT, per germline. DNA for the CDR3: TGTGCCAGCAGCTTCGCCCCGGGGACAGACAGGGGTAGTAGCTACACCTTC. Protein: CASSFAPGTDRGSSYTF.

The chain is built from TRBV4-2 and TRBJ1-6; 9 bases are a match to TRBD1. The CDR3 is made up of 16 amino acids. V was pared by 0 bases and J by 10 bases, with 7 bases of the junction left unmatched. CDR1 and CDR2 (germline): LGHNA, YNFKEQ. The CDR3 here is CASSQDPGQGQSPLHF. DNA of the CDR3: TGTGCCAGCAGCCAAGATCCAGGACAGGGGCAATCACCCCTCCACTTT.

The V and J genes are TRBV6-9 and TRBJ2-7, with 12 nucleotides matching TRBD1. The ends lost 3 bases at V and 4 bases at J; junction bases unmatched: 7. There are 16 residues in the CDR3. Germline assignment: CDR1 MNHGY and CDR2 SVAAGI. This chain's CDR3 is CASSYHSGQGAYEQYF. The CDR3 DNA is TGTGCCAGCAGTTACCATTCGGGACAGGGGGCTTACGAGCAGTACTTC.

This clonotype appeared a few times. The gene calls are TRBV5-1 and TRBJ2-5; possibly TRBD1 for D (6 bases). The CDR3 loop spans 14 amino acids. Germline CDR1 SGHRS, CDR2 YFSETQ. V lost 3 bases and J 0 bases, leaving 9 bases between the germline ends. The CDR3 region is CASSSGQYQETQYF. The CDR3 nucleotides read TGCGCCAGCAGCTCCGGACAGTACCAAGAGACCCAGTACTTC.

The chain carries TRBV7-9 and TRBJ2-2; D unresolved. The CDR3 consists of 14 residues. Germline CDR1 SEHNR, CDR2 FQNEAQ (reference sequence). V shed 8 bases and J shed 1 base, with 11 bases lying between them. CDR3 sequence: CASARAGNTGELFF. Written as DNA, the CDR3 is TGTGCCAGCGCTCGGGCAGGGAACACCGGGGAGCTGTTTTTT.

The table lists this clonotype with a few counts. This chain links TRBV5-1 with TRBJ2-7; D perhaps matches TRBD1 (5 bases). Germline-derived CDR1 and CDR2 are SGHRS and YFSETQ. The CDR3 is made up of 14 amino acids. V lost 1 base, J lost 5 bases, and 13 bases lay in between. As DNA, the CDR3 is TGCGCCAGCAGCTTGCCAGGGTCCGTCCACGAGCAGTACTTC. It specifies CASSLPGSVHEQYF.

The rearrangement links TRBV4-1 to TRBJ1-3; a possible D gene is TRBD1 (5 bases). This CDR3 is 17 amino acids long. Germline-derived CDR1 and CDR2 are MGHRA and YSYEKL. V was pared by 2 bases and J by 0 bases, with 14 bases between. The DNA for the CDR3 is TGCGCCAGCAGCCAATCTGGGGGGAGGCCCTCTGGAAACACCATATATTTT. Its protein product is CASSQSGGRPSGNTIYF.

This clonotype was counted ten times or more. The CDR3 nucleotides are TGTGCCAGCAGTTACTCGACTAGCGGGAGCTCCTACGAGCAGTACTTC. Translation gives CASSYSTSGSSYEQYF. The V and J genes are TRBV6-5 and TRBJ2-7; 12 bases fit TRBD2. In germline, CDR1 is MNHEY, CDR2 SVGAGI. This CDR3 is 16 amino acids long. V lost 0 bases, J lost 0 bases, and 0 bases stayed unmatched.